The T cell receptor beta chain under discussion was sequenced for a study of blood T cell repertoires in COVID-19. Study-wide context: Sites in the United States, Italy and Spain provided acute and convalescent COVID-19 samples. Sources were T cells, B-cell-depleted T cells, or PBMCs; the material itself was cDNA or gDNA.

Germline V gene lookup returns CDR1 GTSNPN and CDR2 SVGIG (reference sequence). V was clipped by 2 bases and J by 2 bases; unmatched bases: 6. The CDR3 runs to 15 residues. This clone occurred once. As processed by the authors: Reference gene primer amplification yielded estimated nucleated cell counts. The protocol was immunoSEQ multiplex PCR, while the TCRdb copy is restricted to in-frame clones and leaves out a portion. The D gene and trimming were derived from the DNA, and the V and J assignments and clone size from that table. The data show roughly 250,000 clones, with 75% to 85% seen just once and 9.5% to 15% held by the top ten.

The sample consisted of peripheral blood. The receptor was isolated from a woman in her sixties or seventies with active or convalescent COVID-19. The chain links TRBV30 to TRBJ2-1; the match to TRBD2 covers 7 bases. The CDR3 protein is CAWSLTAGAYNEQFF. The CDR3 region has the DNA TGTGCCTGGAGTTTGACTGCGGGGGCCTACAATGAGCAGTTCTTC.